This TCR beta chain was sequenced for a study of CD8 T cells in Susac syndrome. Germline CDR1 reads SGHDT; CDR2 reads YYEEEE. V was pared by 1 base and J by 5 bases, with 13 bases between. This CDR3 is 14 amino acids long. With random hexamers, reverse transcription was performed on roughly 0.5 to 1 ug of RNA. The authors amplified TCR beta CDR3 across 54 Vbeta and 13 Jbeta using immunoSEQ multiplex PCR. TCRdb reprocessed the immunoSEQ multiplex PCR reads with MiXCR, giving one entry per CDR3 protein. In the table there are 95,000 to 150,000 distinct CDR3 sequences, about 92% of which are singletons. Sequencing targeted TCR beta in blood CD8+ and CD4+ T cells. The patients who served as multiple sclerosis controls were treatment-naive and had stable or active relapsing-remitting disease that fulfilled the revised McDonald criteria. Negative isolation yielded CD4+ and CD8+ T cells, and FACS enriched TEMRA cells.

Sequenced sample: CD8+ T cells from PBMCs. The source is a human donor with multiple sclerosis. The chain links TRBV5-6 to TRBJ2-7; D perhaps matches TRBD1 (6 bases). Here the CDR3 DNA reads TGTGCCAGCAGCTTGTTCTACAGGGACAACGAGCAGTACTTC. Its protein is CASSLFYRDNEQYF.